This TCR beta chain appears in the sequencing data of a study of identifying expanded T cells in peripheral blood. General study results and limits: Approximately 2-week clone count variance significantly increased as total template count grew.

Sequenced by immunoSEQ multiplex PCR; TCRdb stores in-frame clones only, minus some. This sample has 95,000 to 100,000 clones, with approximately 88% found just once. Trimming removed 3 bases at V and 8 bases at J, with 10 bases between. Germline V gene sequence: CDR1 SGHDN, CDR2 FVKESK. The CDR3 runs 13 residues. With respect to this clone: The target antigen is unknown.

Sequencing used blood. The source is a person aged 18-70 years in good health. V is TRBV14 and J is TRBJ1-4, with a possible D match to TRBD1 (6 bases). This chain's CDR3 is CASSHSGEEKLFF. CDR3 DNA sequence: TGTGCCAGCAGCCATTCAGGGGAGGAAAAACTGTTTTTT.